One sample yielded the 21 T cell receptor beta chains listed below, sequenced in a study of radiotherapy plus CTLA-4 blockade in lung cancer. TCRdb keeps only in-frame clones here, not all; method: immunoSEQ multiplex PCR. Of 80,000 to 100,000 clones detected, around 86% appear once; the ten largest clones hold around 3.5%. The sequences come from peripheral blood, collected from a patient treated with radiotherapy plus ipilimumab. All receptors derive from a human donor with non-small cell lung cancer who had a partial response to radiotherapy plus ipilimumab.

The V call is TRBV9, the J call TRBJ2-1; possibly TRBD2 for D (7 bases). V dropped 4 bases and J dropped 9 bases, with 14 bases sitting between them. The CDR3 spans 13 residues. Germline CDR1 SGDLS, CDR2 YYNGEE. CDR3 DNA sequence: TGTGCCAGCAGCCCAGGAGGGGGGGGTGAGCAGTTCTTC. As protein: CASSPGGGGEQFF.

This clone was counted once. The chain is built from TRBV5-5 and TRBJ2-3; no definite D call. Germline CDR1 SGHKS, CDR2 YYEKEE (reference sequence). There are 16 residues in the CDR3. V was trimmed by 4 bases and J by 4 bases, leaving 19 bases between them. The CDR3 spells CASSPRILGVSDTQYF. The CDR3 bases are TGTGCCAGCAGCCCCCGGATTCTGGGCGTCTCAGATACGCAGTATTTT. Looking up the rest from reference TRBV5-5 and TRBJ2-3 gives the full variable domain: DAGVTQSPTHLIKTRGQQVTLRCSPISGHKSVSWYQQVLGQGPQFIFQYYEKEERGRGNFPDRFSARQFPNYSSELNVNALLLGDSALYLCASSPRILGVSDTQYFGPGTRLTVL.

The genes are TRBV19 and TRBJ2-1; the match to TRBD2 covers 8 bases. V trimming: 7 bases; J trimming: 0 bases; junction bases outside the gene matches: 5. Germline V gene data show CDR1 as LNHDA and CDR2 as SQIVND (reference sequence). The length of the CDR3 is 15 residues. The CDR3 loop is CASTTSGNSYNEQFF. Here the CDR3 DNA reads TGTGCCAGTACCACTAGCGGTAACTCCTACAATGAGCAGTTCTTC. The complete variable domain, with remaining parts taken from reference TRBV19 and TRBJ2-1, reads DGGITQSPKYLFRKEGQNVTLSCEQNLNHDAMYWYRQDPGQGLRLIYYSQIVNDFQKGDIAEGYSVSREKKESFPLTVTSAQKNPTAFYLCASTTSGNSYNEQFFGPGTRLTVL.

The V gene is TRBV21-1, the J gene TRBJ1-2; the D call TRBD1 from the table was never checked on the DNA. TRBV21-1 is assigned pseudogene status. CDR3 length: 15 amino acids. In nucleotides, the CDR3 is TGTGCCAGCAGCCCTCGCAGGGATACCAACTATGGCTACACCTTC. It specifies CASSPRRDTNYGYTF.

The rearrangement links TRBV5-1 to TRBJ2-1, with D possibly matching TRBD2 (7 bases). Germline CDR1 SGHRS, CDR2 YFSETQ. V was trimmed by 4 bases and J by 5 bases, leaving 19 bases between them. The CDR3 is 16 amino acids. Here the CDR3 reads CASSPQGGSVNNEQFF. CDR3 nucleotide sequence: TGCGCCAGCAGCCCACAGGGCGGGAGTGTAAACAATGAGCAGTTCTTC.

This sequence joins TRBV9 and TRBJ1-2, with 7 nucleotides matching TRBD1. This CDR3 region has 13 residues. Germline CDR1 reads SGDLS; CDR2 reads YYNGEE. J was trimmed by 4 bases and V by 3 bases; bases with no gene match: 3. The CDR3 loop is CASSAGGGYGYTF. In nucleotides, the CDR3 is TGTGCCAGCAGCGCAGGGGGTGGCTATGGCTACACCTTC.

The chain employs TRBV7-8 and TRBJ1-2, with D perhaps TRBD1 (6 bases). Germline-derived CDR1 and CDR2 are SGHVS and FQNEAQ. The V gene lost 5 bases and the J gene lost 2 bases, with 15 bases spanning the gap. The CDR3 has 15 amino acids. As DNA, the CDR3 is TGTGCCAGCAGCCCCCGCGGGGGGCAAAACTATGGCTACACCTTC. It translates to CASSPRGGQNYGYTF.

V and J are TRBV19 and TRBJ2-7; perhaps TRBD2 as D (6 bases). Germline CDR1 and CDR2: LNHDA and SQIVND (reference sequence). This CDR3 has 13 amino acids. Deletions cut 2 bases from V and 3 bases from J, with 8 bases between. CDR3 amino acids: CASSIRRGYEQYF. CDR3 sequence (DNA): TGTGCCAGTAGTATAAGGCGGGGCTACGAGCAGTACTTC.

The chain joins TRBV9 to TRBJ2-1; D remains unclear. CDR3 length: 11 amino acids. V lost 4 bases to trimming and J lost 9 bases, with 8 bases between them. The V gene's germline CDR1 is SGDLS and CDR2 YYNGEE. CDR3 loop: CASSTLGEQFF. The CDR3 region has the DNA TGTGCCAGCAGCACGCTAGGTGAGCAGTTCTTC.

The V gene is TRBV28, the J gene TRBJ2-5, with 11 nucleotides matching TRBD2. The V segment lost 5 bases and the J segment 0 bases; nucleotides outside the gene matches: 8. The CDR3 has 17 residues. Germline CDR1 reads MDHEN; CDR2 reads SYDVKM. The CDR3, as DNA: TGTGCCAGCAGTGCGGGACTAGCGGAGGCGTACCAAGAGACCCAGTACTTC. Translated: CASSAGLAEAYQETQYF.

This CDR3 reads CASSLGIAGGGETQYF. For the CDR3, the DNA is TGCGCCAGCAGCTTGGGTATAGCGGGGGGAGGAGAGACCCAGTACTTC. This chain joins TRBV5-1 and TRBJ2-5, with 10 bases aligning to TRBD2. Losses at the gene ends were 0 bases for V and 4 bases for J; bases not matched to a gene: 6. This CDR3 spans 16 amino acids. From germline, CDR1 is SGHRS and CDR2 YFSETQ.

This sequence joins TRBV7-9 and TRBJ1-1; D remains ambiguous. Germline CDR1 reads SEHNR; CDR2 reads FQNEAQ (reference sequence). V shed 5 bases and J shed 4 bases, with 17 bases lying between them. This CDR3 comprises 15 residues. CDR3 sequence (DNA): TGTGCCAGCAGCCCCTCGCGGGAGATAGGCACTGAAGCTTTCTTT. It codes for CASSPSREIGTEAFF.

For the CDR3, the DNA is TGCGCCAGCAGCCCTCAGGGACATAAAAACGAAAAACTGTTTTTT. Translating it yields CASSPQGHKNEKLFF. This chain uses TRBV4-1 with TRBJ1-4; D might be TRBD1 (6 bases). The germline V gene has CDR1 MGHRA and CDR2 YSYEKL. This CDR3 has 15 residues. The germline V and J ends were trimmed by 4 bases and 8 bases, with 17 bases remaining between them.

The V gene is TRBV2, the J gene TRBJ1-5, with D perhaps TRBD1 (6 bases). The V end lost 2 bases, the J end lost 7 bases, and 15 bases lay between the germline ends. The CDR3 contains 15 residues. Germline V gene sequence: CDR1 SNHLY, CDR2 FYNNEI. Here the CDR3 reads CASSERDRLGQPQHF. The CDR3 nucleotides are TGTGCCAGCAGTGAACGTGACAGGCTGGGGCAGCCCCAGCATTTT.

The genes are TRBV18 and TRBJ2-7, with D maybe TRBD2 (6 bases). V was trimmed by 3 bases and J by 2 bases, leaving 14 bases between them. CDR1 is KGHSH, CDR2 LQKENI, per germline. This CDR3 has 15 amino acids. CDR3 region: CASSPPGLGTYEQYF. The DNA of the CDR3 is TGTGCCAGCTCACCCCCGGGACTTGGGACCTACGAGCAGTACTTC.

V is TRBV27 and J is TRBJ2-2; TRBD2 might be the D (6 bases). The CDR3 totals 16 residues. The V gene's germline CDR1 is MNHEY and CDR2 SMNVEV (reference sequence). V shed 2 bases and J shed 0 bases, with 10 bases lying between them. CDR3 nucleotides: TGTGCCAGCAGTTTACTGGGCGGGACGAACACCGGGGAGCTGTTTTTT. Protein: CASSLLGGTNTGELFF.

V is TRBV6-1 and J is TRBJ2-2; the D is unclear. Between the trimmed V and J ends, which lost 4 bases and 0 bases, there was a span of 6 bases. Germline V gene sequence: CDR1 MNHNS, CDR2 SASEGT. The CDR3 extends over 14 amino acids. CDR3: CASSAHSNTGELFF. CDR3 DNA: TGTGCCAGCAGTGCTCACTCGAACACCGGGGAGCTGTTTTTT.

There are a few counts of this clone. The gene calls are TRBV7-8 and TRBJ2-3; D might be TRBD2 (6 bases). The CDR3 has 16 residues. Trimming pared 3 bases from V and 0 bases from J, leaving 13 bases between. CDR1 and CDR2 from the germline V gene are SGHVS and FQNEAQ. The CDR3 protein is CASSFPGLGSTDTQYF. The CDR3 DNA sequence: TGTGCCAGCAGCTTTCCGGGACTGGGAAGCACAGATACGCAGTATTTT.

The chain recombines TRBV5-1 with TRBJ1-5; D remains ambiguous. The CDR3 covers 14 residues. Trimming removed 6 bases at V and 1 base at J, with 11 bases between. CDR1 and CDR2 (germline): SGHRS, YFSETQ. The CDR3 reads CASIPHKSNQPQHF. CDR3 bases: TGCGCCAGCATACCTCACAAGAGCAATCAGCCCCAGCATTTT. Drawing the rest from reference TRBV5-1 and TRBJ1-5, the complete variable domain is KAGVTQTPRYLIKTRGQQVTLSCSPISGHRSVSWYQQTPGQGLQFLFEYFSETQRNKGNFPGRFSGRQFSNSRSEMNVSTLELGDSALYLCASIPHKSNQPQHFGDGTRLSIL.

The sample holds one count of this clone. J is TRBJ1-3 and V is TRBV28; possible D gene TRBD1, 5 bases. The germline V and J ends were trimmed by 8 bases and 4 bases, with 9 bases remaining between them. CDR1 and CDR2 (germline): MDHEN, SYDVKM. This CDR3 spans 12 amino acids. Here the CDR3 DNA reads TGTGCCAGCCTGCGGGGCGGAAACACCATATATTTT. Residues: CASLRGGNTIYF.

This sequence joins TRBV7-3 and TRBJ2-1; possible D gene TRBD2, 5 bases. Trimming shortened V by 3 bases and J by 0 bases, and 9 bases separated the two germline ends. The CDR3 is 15 amino acids. Germline assignment: CDR1 SGHTA and CDR2 FQGTGA. CDR3 in amino acids: CASSFGLTSYNEQFF. The CDR3 bases are TGTGCCAGCAGCTTCGGACTGACCTCCTACAATGAGCAGTTCTTC.